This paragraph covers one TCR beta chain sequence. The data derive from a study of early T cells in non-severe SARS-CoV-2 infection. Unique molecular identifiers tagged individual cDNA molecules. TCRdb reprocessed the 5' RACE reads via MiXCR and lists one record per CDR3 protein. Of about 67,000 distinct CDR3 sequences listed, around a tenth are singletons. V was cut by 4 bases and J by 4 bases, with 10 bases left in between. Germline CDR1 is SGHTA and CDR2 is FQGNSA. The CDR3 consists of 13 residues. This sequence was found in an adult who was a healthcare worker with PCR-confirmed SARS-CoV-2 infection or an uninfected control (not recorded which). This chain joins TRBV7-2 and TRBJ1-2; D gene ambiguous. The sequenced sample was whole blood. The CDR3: CASSSTAFYGYTF. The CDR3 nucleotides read TGTGCCAGCAGCTCGACGGCATTCTATGGCTACACCTTC. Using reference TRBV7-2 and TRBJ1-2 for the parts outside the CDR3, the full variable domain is GAGVSQSPSNKVTEKGKDVELRCDPISGHTALYWYRQSLGQGLEFLIYFQGNSAPDKSGLPSDRFSAERTGGSVSTLTIQRTQQEDSAVYLCASSSTAFYGYTFGSGTRLTVV.